This record covers a single T cell receptor beta chain. One end of the junction does not line up with germline, which may come from a read error. The template was RNA from unsorted bulk tissue. The sample comes from a study of tumor and adjacent non-tumor tissue in lung cancer. CDR3 length: 17 residues. The germline V gene has CDR1 SQVTM and CDR2 ANQGSEA. A modified ARM-PCR protocol with three rounds of nested PCR amplified TCRbeta. Via MiXCR, TCRdb re-called the multiplex PCR reads, giving one row per CDR3 protein. The sample has 100,000 to 120,000 distinct CDR3 sequences; over 70% are singletons. Material for sequencing was lung tumor tissue. The chain links TRBV29-1 to TRBJ2-3; a possible D gene is TRBD2 (7 bases). This TCR was recovered from a man between 65 and 85 years old with non-small cell lung cancer. The CDR3 loop reads CSLLPYVRGGGHRYAVF. Here the CDR3 DNA reads TGCAGCTTACTCCCATATGTGAGAGGGGGGGGACACAGATACGCAGTATTT.